This T cell receptor beta chain was recorded in a study of T-cell reconstitution after alpha-beta-depleted transplantation in children. General study findings and limits: T-cell counts and diversity were attributed mostly to newly produced T cells one year after transplant.

A TCRbeta library incorporating unique molecular identifiers was prepared. MiXCR, run by TCRdb on the PCR reads, gives a single entry per CDR3 protein. The sample holds more than 400,000 distinct CDR3 sequences, about an eighth seen once. Trimming cost V 0 bases and J 2 bases, with 10 bases left between them. The CDR3 consists of 15 residues. The germline V gene encodes CDR1 LGHNA and CDR2 YNFKEQ. This clonotype was seen a handful of times. Its antigen remains unknown. Material: PBMCs, mostly from graft donor cells, obtained 180 days after TCRalphabeta/CD19-depleted stem cell transplant. The J gene is TRBJ2-5, the V gene TRBV4-2; tentatively, D is TRBD2 (5 bases). The receptor's source is a female patient aged 2-9 years who had a stem cell transplant for aplastic anemia, so the T cells may come from the graft donor. The CDR3 DNA reads TGTGCCAGCAGCCAAGAAGGACTGCTACAAGAGACCCAGTACTTC. Amino acid sequence: CASSQEGLLQETQYF.